One and the same sample provided the 11 T cell receptor beta chains below, sequenced in a study of blood T cell repertoires in COVID-19. The method was immunoSEQ multiplex PCR; TCRdb's version includes in-frame clones alone and lacks a portion of them. In the table there are approximately 210,000 clones, roughly three quarters of which are singletons. Sequenced sample: PBMCs or T cells enriched from blood (not recorded which). The receptor source for this set is a woman aged 45 to 65 with acute COVID-19.

This chain joins TRBV18 and TRBJ2-1, with 9 positions matching TRBD1. CDR3 length: 14 amino acids. With V trimmed by 6 bases and J by 4 bases, 4 bases remained unmatched. The germline V gene encodes CDR1 KGHSH and CDR2 LQKENI. The CDR3 sequence: CASSPGQGYNEQFF. The CDR3 region has the DNA TGTGCCAGCTCGCCGGGACAGGGATACAATGAGCAGTTCTTC.

This clone showed up many times. The J gene is TRBJ2-7, the V gene TRBV4-3; 7 nucleotides align to TRBD1. The length of the CDR3 is 15 residues. Trimming cost V 0 bases and J 7 bases; bases outside gene matches: 9. Germline CDR1 LGHNA, CDR2 YSLEER. In DNA form, the CDR3 reads TGCGCCAGCAGCCAAGATCTAGGGGGCTCTGGTGAGCAGTACGTC. Its translation is CASSQDLGGSGEQYV.

This sequence joins TRBV2 and TRBJ2-1, with 8 bases lining up with TRBD2. In germline, CDR1 is SNHLY, CDR2 FYNNEI. Trimming cost V 9 bases and J 6 bases; bases outside gene matches: 22. This CDR3 is 18 amino acids long. The CDR3 sequence: CASSRGRRGATPSNEQFF. As DNA, the CDR3 is TGTGCCAGTAGCCGGGGCCGGCGGGGGGCCACTCCCTCCAATGAGCAGTTCTTC.

This clone showed up many times. The V gene is TRBV9, the J gene TRBJ1-4, with TRBD1 matching over 10 bases. The germline V gene has CDR1 SGDLS and CDR2 YYNGEE. The CDR3 totals 16 residues. The trim removed 4 bases at V and 4 bases at J, leaving 7 bases unmatched. This CDR3 is CASSSRDRGDNEKLFF. The CDR3 nucleotides are TGTGCCAGCAGCTCCCGGGACAGGGGCGATAATGAAAAACTGTTTTTT.

This clone was detected only once. The rearrangement links TRBV16 to TRBJ2-7, with D possibly matching TRBD2 (7 bases). This CDR3 has 15 amino acids. CDR1 and CDR2 from the germline V gene are KGHSY and FQNENV. The V end lost 2 bases, the J end lost 2 bases, and 13 bases lay between the germline ends. CDR3 sequence: CASSQRGGTTYEQYV. The CDR3 DNA is TGTGCCAGCAGCCAAAGGGGGGGTACGACCTACGAGCAGTACGTC.

This clone was seen more than once but under ten times. The chain employs TRBV28 and TRBJ1-5; D is unresolved. The germline gives CDR1 MDHEN, CDR2 SYDVKM. The length of the CDR3 is 13 residues. V lost 8 bases to trimming and J lost 4 bases, with 12 bases between them. The CDR3 bases are TGTGCCAGCCAGTTTAGAGGGAATCAGCCCCAGCATTTT. It yields the protein CASQFRGNQPQHF.

This clone has only a few counts. This chain connects TRBV4-1 to TRBJ1-3; the match to TRBD1 covers 8 bases. J gave up 6 bases and V 3 bases, and 7 bases lay outside the gene matches. Looked up from germline, CDR1 is MGHRA and CDR2 is YSYEKL. This CDR3 comprises 15 residues. The CDR3 sequence: CASSHTQGATNTIYF. The CDR3 DNA sequence: TGCGCCAGCAGCCACACTCAGGGGGCCACAAACACCATATATTTT.

The rearrangement uses TRBV4-2 and TRBJ2-2, with a tentative D call TRBD2 (7 bases). The CDR3 is 15 residues long. Trimming removed 1 base from V and 3 bases from J, with 9 bases in between. Germline V gene data show CDR1 as LGHNA and CDR2 as YNFKEQ. In nucleotides, the CDR3 is TGTGCCAGCAGCCAAGGCGGGGGCGACACCGGGGAGCTGTTTTTT. This sequence encodes CASSQGGGDTGELFF.

The rearrangement joins TRBV5-6 to TRBJ2-7; 11 bases are a match to TRBD2. The V gene's germline CDR1 is SGHDT and CDR2 YYEEEE. The CDR3 loop spans 15 amino acids. Trimming cost V 2 bases and J 5 bases; bases outside gene matches: 6. CDR3 nucleotide sequence: TGTGCCAGCAGCTTATCAACTAGCGGGGGCCACGAGCAGTACGTC. Translating it yields CASSLSTSGGHEQYV.

This clone is a singleton in its sample. CDR3 amino acids: CASSQDYSNTGELFF. CDR3 sequence (DNA): TGTGCCAGCAGCCAAGATTACAGTAACACCGGGGAGCTGTTTTTT. This sequence joins TRBV3-1 (or the pseudogene TRBV3-2) and TRBJ2-2; D gene unclear. V was trimmed by 0 bases and J by 2 bases, leaving 7 bases between them. From germline, CDR1 is LGHDT and CDR2 YNNKEL (reference sequence). CDR3 length: 15 residues.

The chain has TRBV19 and TRBJ2-7; TRBD1 matches at 7 bases. This CDR3 is built from 12 residues. With 11 bases clipped from V and 2 bases from J, the junction kept 6 bases outside the gene matches. CDR1 LNHDA and CDR2 SQIVND come from the germline V gene (reference sequence). This chain's CDR3 is CAGRGFPYEQYV. In nucleotides, the CDR3 is TGTGCCGGCAGGGGGTTCCCCTACGAGCAGTACGTC.